Detailed here is one T cell receptor beta chain. Per the authors' pipeline: Amplification of reference gene primers was used by the study to estimate nucleated cell counts. Profiling relied on immunoSEQ multiplex PCR, and the TCRdb table lists in-frame clones only, not all of them. From that table come the V and J calls and clone size; the DNA was used to work out D and trimming. The sample contains some 170,000 clones, roughly 87% of which appear only once. There are 12 residues in the CDR3. Per germline, CDR1 SQVTM and CDR2 ANQGSEA. With 4 bases removed from V and 0 bases from J, the gap between germline ends came to 6 bases. This record comes from a study of blood T cell repertoires in COVID-19. Study in general: PBMCs, B-cell-depleted T cells, or T cells were the source of the cDNA or gDNA that made up the material.

Participant ages covered roughly 18 to 90 years across some 25 US areas. Each participant's cohort was designated according to participant-reported clinical history. Sequencing was done on a sample of PBMCs or T cells enriched from blood (not recorded which). V and J are TRBV29-1 and TRBJ1-2; D not resolved. This clonotype originated in a human donor with acute COVID-19. The donor label of this sample is uncertain. The CDR3 DNA sequence: TGCAGCGTTGCTGAGACTAACTATGGCTACACCTTC. Translating gives CSVAETNYGYTF.